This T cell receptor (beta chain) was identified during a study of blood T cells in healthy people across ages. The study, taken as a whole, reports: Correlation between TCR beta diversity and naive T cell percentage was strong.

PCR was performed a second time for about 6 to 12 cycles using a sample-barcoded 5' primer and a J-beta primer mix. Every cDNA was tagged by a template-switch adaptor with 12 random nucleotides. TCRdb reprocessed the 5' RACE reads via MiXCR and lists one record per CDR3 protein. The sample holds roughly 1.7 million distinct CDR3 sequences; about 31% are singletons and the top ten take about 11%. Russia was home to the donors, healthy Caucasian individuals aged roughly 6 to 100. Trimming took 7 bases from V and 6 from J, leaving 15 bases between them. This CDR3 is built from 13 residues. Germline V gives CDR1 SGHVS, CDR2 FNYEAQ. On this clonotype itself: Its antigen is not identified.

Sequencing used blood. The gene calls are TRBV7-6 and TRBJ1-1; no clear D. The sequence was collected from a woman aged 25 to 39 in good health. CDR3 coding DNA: TGTGCCAGCATCCCTATGGTTAACGCTGAAGCTTTCTTT. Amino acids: CASIPMVNAEAFF. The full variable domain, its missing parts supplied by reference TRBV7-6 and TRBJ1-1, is GAGVSQSPRYKVTKRGQDVALRCDPISGHVSLYWYRQALGQGPEFLTYFNYEAQQDKSGLPNDRFSAERPEGSISTLTIQRTEQRDSAMYRCASIPMVNAEAFFGQGTRLTVV.